The T cell receptor beta chain under discussion was sequenced for a study of radiotherapy plus CTLA-4 blockade in lung cancer. Here immunoSEQ multiplex PCR was the method, and the copy in TCRdb shows in-frame clones only, minus some. The sample has 65,000 to 95,000 clones; 70% to 90% are singletons. Findings and caveats of the study: An expansion of tumor-derived TCR clones occurred in blood after radiotherapy plus ipilimumab.

Germline V gene data show CDR1 as ENHRY and CDR2 as SYGVKD. J was trimmed by 6 bases and V by 3 bases; bases with no gene match: 6. This CDR3 comprises 14 residues. This clone appeared once. What it recognizes is unknown. This specimen was peripheral blood, taken from a patient treated with radiotherapy plus ipilimumab. The gene calls are TRBV10-3 and TRBJ2-7; TRBD1 agrees at 9 bases. The receptor comes from a human donor with non-small cell lung cancer who had stable disease on radiotherapy plus ipilimumab. CDR3 in amino acids: CAISETQGASEQYF. In DNA form, the CDR3 reads TGTGCCATCAGTGAAACACAGGGGGCGTCCGAGCAGTACTTC.